The sequence of this T cell receptor beta chain was determined in a study of blood T cell repertoires in COVID-19. TCRdb keeps only in-frame clones here, not all; method: immunoSEQ multiplex PCR. The sample gives 200,000 to 250,000 clones, about three quarters of which show up once; around 6% is in the top ten. This clone has just a few counts. Germline V gene data show CDR1 as ENHRY and CDR2 as SYGVKD. The V and J ends lost 2 bases and 0 bases respectively, with 7 bases between them. This CDR3 spans 14 amino acids. Input material: peripheral blood. The V call is TRBV10-3, the J call TRBJ1-1; D gene uncertain. The receptor was derived from a woman between 65 and 79 years old with acute or convalescent COVID-19. The CDR3, as DNA: TGTGCCATCAGTGAGGGCCCCATGAACACTGAAGCTTTCTTT. Protein: CAISEGPMNTEAFF.